The sequence of this TCR beta chain was determined in a study of blood T cell repertoires in COVID-19. Across the study: T cells, B-cell-depleted T cells, or PBMCs provided the cDNA or gDNA that served as material.

Authors' processing steps: Amplification of reference gene primers was used by the study to estimate nucleated cell counts. Profiled with immunoSEQ multiplex PCR; TCRdb holds only in-frame clones, not every one. The DNA was the basis for D and trimming; V, J and clone size are from that table. The table lists 9,500 to 11,000 clones, about 83% of them singletons. This CDR3 has 14 residues. The V end lost 1 base, the J end lost 5 bases, and 12 bases lay between the germline ends. Germline V gives CDR1 SEHNR, CDR2 FQNEAQ (reference sequence). This sequence originates from a man in his fifties or sixties with active COVID-19. V and J are TRBV7-9 and TRBJ2-7, with D possibly being TRBD1 (5 bases). The specimen was peripheral blood. CDR3 loop: CASSLVAGNNEQYF. CDR3 DNA: TGTGCCAGCAGCTTAGTCGCAGGGAATAACGAGCAGTACTTC.